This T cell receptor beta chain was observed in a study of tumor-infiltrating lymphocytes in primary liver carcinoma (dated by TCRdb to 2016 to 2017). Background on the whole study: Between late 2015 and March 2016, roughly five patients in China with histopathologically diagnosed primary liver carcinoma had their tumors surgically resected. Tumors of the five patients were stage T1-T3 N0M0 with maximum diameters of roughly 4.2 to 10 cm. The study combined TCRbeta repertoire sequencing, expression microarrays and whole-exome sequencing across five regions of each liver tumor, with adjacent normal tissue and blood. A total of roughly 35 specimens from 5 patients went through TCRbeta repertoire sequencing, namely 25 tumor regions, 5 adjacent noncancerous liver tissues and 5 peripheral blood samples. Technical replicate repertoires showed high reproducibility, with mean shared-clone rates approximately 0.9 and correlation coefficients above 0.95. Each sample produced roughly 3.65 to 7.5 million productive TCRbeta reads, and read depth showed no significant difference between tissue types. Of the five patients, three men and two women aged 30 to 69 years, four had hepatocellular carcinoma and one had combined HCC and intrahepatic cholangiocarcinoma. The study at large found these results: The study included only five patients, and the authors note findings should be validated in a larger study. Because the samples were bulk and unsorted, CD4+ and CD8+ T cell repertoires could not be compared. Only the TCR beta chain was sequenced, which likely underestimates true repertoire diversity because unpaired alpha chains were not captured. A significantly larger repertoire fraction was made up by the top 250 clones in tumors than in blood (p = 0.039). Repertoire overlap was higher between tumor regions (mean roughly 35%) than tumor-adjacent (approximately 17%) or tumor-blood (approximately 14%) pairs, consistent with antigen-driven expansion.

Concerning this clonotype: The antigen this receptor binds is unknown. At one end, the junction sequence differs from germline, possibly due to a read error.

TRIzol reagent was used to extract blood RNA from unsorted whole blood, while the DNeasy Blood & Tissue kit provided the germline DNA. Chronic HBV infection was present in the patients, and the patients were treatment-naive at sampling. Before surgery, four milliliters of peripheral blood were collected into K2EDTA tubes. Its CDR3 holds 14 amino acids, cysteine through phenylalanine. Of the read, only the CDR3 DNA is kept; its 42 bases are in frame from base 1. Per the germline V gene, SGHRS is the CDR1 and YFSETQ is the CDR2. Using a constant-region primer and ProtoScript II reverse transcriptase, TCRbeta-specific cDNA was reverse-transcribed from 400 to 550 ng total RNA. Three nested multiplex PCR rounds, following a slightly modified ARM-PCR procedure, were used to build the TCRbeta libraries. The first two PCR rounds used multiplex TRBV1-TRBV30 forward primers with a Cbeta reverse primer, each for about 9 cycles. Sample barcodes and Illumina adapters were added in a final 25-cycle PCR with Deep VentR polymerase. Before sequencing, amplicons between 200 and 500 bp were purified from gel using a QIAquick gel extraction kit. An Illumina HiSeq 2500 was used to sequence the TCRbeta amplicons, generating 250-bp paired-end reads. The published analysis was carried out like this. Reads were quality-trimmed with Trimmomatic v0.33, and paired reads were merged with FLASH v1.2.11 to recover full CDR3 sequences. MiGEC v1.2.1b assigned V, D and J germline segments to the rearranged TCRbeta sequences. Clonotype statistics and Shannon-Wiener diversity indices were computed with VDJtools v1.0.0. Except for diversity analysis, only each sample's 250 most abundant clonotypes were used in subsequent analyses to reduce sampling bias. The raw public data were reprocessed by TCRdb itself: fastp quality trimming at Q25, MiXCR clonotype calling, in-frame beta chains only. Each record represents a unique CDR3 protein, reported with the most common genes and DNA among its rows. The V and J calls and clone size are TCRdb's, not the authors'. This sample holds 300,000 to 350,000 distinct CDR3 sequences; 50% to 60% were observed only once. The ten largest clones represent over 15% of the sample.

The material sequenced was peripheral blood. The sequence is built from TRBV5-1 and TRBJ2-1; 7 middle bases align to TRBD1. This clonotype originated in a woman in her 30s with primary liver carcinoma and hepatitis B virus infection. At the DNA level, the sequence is TGCGCCAGCAGCACCGGGACAGTTGCAAATGAGCAGTCCTTC. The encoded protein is CASSTGTVANEQSF.